This TCR beta chain emerged from a study of shared clonotypes between healthy human individuals. Across the study: Each donor contributed plates that comprised three CD4 naive, three CD4 memory, two CD8 naive and one CD8 memory.

Genomic DNA from each subset was divided evenly over several immunoSEQ plates. Original methodology: Quality scores were absent from the junction-only immunoSEQ sequences, so filtering differed. Sequencing was performed with immunoSEQ multiplex PCR; in TCRdb, only in-frame clones are kept and a portion is missing. V, J and clone size were drawn from that table, and D and trimming were deduced from the DNA. The table has over a million clones, roughly 97% seen once. The CDR3 covers 17 residues. Germline CDR1 and CDR2: LNHDA and SQIVND (reference sequence). V was shortened by 1 base and J by 0 bases, with 13 bases between the two germline ends.

Sequencing input: naive CD4+ T cells sorted from blood. Sample subset: CD45RA+ positively selected. The sequence derives from a man aged 25-40 years in good health. V gene TRBV19 combines with J gene TRBJ2-1, with a possible D match to TRBD2 (6 bases). The CDR3 DNA sequence: TGTGCCAGTAGTATAGCCCCTGCCGGGAGCTCCTACAATGAGCAGTTCTTC. This translates into CASSIAPAGSSYNEQFF.